Shown below are 21 T cell receptor beta chains from a single sample sequenced in a study of a mutant IDH1 vaccine in newly diagnosed glioma. Profiling relied on immunoSEQ multiplex PCR, and the TCRdb table lists in-frame clones only, not all of them. The sample holds about 64,000 clones; about four fifths are singletons and the top ten take 8.5% to 9.5%. Time point denoted: week 11, during vaccination. In the vaccine, a single dose held 300 ug of the mutant IDH1 20-mer peptide, along with topical imiquimod. For these TCRs, the target antigens are not known. The source material was PBMCs, sampled from a glioma patient whose treatment included an IDH1 peptide vaccine. These receptors originate from a woman in her forties or fifties with glioma.

This sequence joins TRBV7-2 and TRBJ1-2; tentative D call: TRBD1 (5 bases). The CDR3 is 13 residues long. The germline CDR1 and CDR2 sequences are SGHTA and FQGNSA. V gave up 2 bases and J gave up 7 bases, with 11 bases separating them. Written as DNA, the CDR3 is TGTGCCAGCAGCTTAAAGGGGCCGACTGGCTACACCTTC. It encodes CASSLKGPTGYTF.

The chain combines TRBV4-1 with TRBJ2-5; 7 bases map to TRBD1. The ends lost 4 bases at V and 5 bases at J; junction bases unmatched: 4. CDR3 size: 13 residues. The germline gives CDR1 MGHRA, CDR2 YSYEKL. The CDR3 protein is CASSPTGDETQYF. The CDR3 DNA sequence: TGCGCCAGCAGCCCCACAGGGGACGAGACCCAGTACTTC.

This chain links TRBV5-1 with TRBJ2-1, with TRBD1 identical over 11 bases. J was trimmed by 7 bases and V by 4 bases; bases with no gene match: 7. This CDR3 comprises 15 residues. Germline assignment: CDR1 SGHRS and CDR2 YFSETQ. As DNA, the CDR3 is TGCGCCAGCAGCGCGGACAGGGGGCCGACGAATGAGCAGTTCTTC. It codes for CASSADRGPTNEQFF.

A few counts support this clone. J is TRBJ2-7 and V is TRBV2; 7 bases fit TRBD2. The germline CDR1 and CDR2 sequences are SNHLY and FYNNEI. This CDR3 is 12 amino acids long. The V gene end was trimmed by 8 bases and the J gene end by 5 bases; junction bases not matched to a gene: 6. CDR3 DNA: TGTGCCAGCTTACAGCGGGGTAACGAGCAGTACTTC. Translation gives CASLQRGNEQYF.

The V and J genes are TRBV30 and TRBJ2-2; 7 bases fit TRBD1. J gave up 6 bases and V 2 bases, and 6 bases lay outside the gene matches. Germline V CDR1 and CDR2: GTSNPN, SVGIG (reference sequence). The CDR3 sequence is 14 residues long. The CDR3 bases are TGTGCCTGGAGTAGGGGGCGATTGGCCGGGGAGCTGTTTTTT. Its protein is CAWSRGRLAGELFF.

J is TRBJ2-3 and V is TRBV9; 10 nucleotides line up with TRBD1. CDR1 SGDLS and CDR2 YYNGEE come from the germline V gene. J lost 2 bases, V lost 5 bases, and 11 bases had no gene match. The CDR3 is 17 residues long. The CDR3 is CASSRTAGTGDTDTQYF. In DNA form, the CDR3 reads TGTGCCAGCAGTAGAACTGCCGGGACAGGGGACACAGATACGCAGTATTTT.

The chain employs TRBV27 and TRBJ1-4; D might be TRBD1 (5 bases). Deletions cut 0 bases from V and 3 bases from J, with 11 bases between. The length of the CDR3 is 16 residues. Per germline, CDR1 MNHEY and CDR2 SMNVEV (reference sequence). The CDR3 region is CASSLSGRAPNEKLFF. The CDR3 coding sequence is TGTGCCAGCAGTTTATCGGGCAGGGCCCCTAATGAAAAACTGTTTTTT.

The CDR3 DNA follows: TGTGCCAGCAGCACCCGGGACAGGGTAACCGGGGAGCTGTTTTTT. It yields the protein CASSTRDRVTGELFF. The chain employs TRBV2 and TRBJ2-2, with 9 bases matching TRBD1. This CDR3 is built from 15 residues. Trimming took 6 bases from V and 5 from J; bases not matched to a gene: 7. Germline V lookup: CDR1 SNHLY, CDR2 FYNNEI.

CDR3 nucleotides: TGCGCCAGCAGCCAAGAAGGACCAGCTAGCGGGGGGGCCGGTGAGCAGTTCTTC. Protein: CASSQEGPASGGAGEQFF. The V and J genes are TRBV4-1 and TRBJ2-1; 12 bases fit TRBD2. CDR3 length: 18 amino acids. CDR1 is MGHRA, CDR2 YSYEKL, per germline. The V and J ends lost 0 bases and 9 bases, in that order; junction bases with no gene match: 12.

The V call is TRBV18, the J call TRBJ2-2; D gene uncertain. CDR1 and CDR2 (germline): KGHSH, LQKENI. The CDR3 consists of 15 residues. V shed 1 base and J shed 5 bases, with 11 bases lying between them. The CDR3 sequence: CASSPQPGTTGELFF. For the CDR3, the DNA is TGTGCCAGCTCACCACAGCCGGGTACGACCGGGGAGCTGTTTTTT.

The chain uses TRBV10-3 and TRBJ2-7; D call uncertain. The CDR3 is made up of 12 amino acids. Germline-derived CDR1 and CDR2 are ENHRY and SYGVKD. V lost 11 bases and J lost 1, with 12 bases in between. In DNA form, the CDR3 reads TGTGCCTTTCGGACGGATTCCTACGAGCAGTACTTC. Protein product: CAFRTDSYEQYF.

The rearrangement joins TRBV6-1 to TRBJ1-1, with 10 bases identical to TRBD1. The germline CDR1 and CDR2 sequences are MNHNS and SASEGT. The V gene end was trimmed by 5 bases and the J gene end by 2 bases; junction bases not matched to a gene: 5. The CDR3 runs 15 residues. The CDR3 region has the DNA TGTGCCAGCAGTAGCAGGGACAGGGGTAACACTGAAGCTTTCTTT. Its translation is CASSSRDRGNTEAFF.

V and J are TRBV5-5 and TRBJ2-7; no reliable D call. Trimming left V 1 base short and J 2 bases short, with 7 bases between. The CDR3 length is 13 residues. Germline V gene lookup returns CDR1 SGHKS and CDR2 YYEKEE (reference sequence). The CDR3 here is CASSLPVTYEQYF. The CDR3 coding sequence is TGTGCCAGCAGCTTGCCAGTCACCTACGAGCAGTACTTC. Based on the CDR3 plus reference TRBV5-5 and TRBJ2-7, the full variable domain is DAGVTQSPTHLIKTRGQQVTLRCSPISGHKSVSWYQQVLGQGPQFIFQYYEKEERGRGNFPDRFSARQFPNYSSELNVNALLLGDSALYLCASSLPVTYEQYFGPGTRLTVT.

The V and J genes are TRBV7-2 and TRBJ1-1, with unresolved D. V was clipped by 4 bases and J by 9 bases, with 12 bases between them. CDR1 and CDR2 (germline): SGHTA, FQGNSA. This CDR3 is built from 12 residues. CDR3 DNA sequence: TGTGCCAGCAGCTCATCATCCGTAAAAGCTTTCTTT. Translation gives CASSSSSVKAFF. The variable domain in full, completed from reference TRBV7-2 and TRBJ1-1, reads GAGVSQSPSNKVTEKGKDVELRCDPISGHTALYWYRQSLGQGLEFLIYFQGNSAPDKSGLPSDRFSAERTGGSVSTLTIQRTQQEDSAVYLCASSSSSVKAFFGQGTRLTVV.

This clone was seen once. CDR3 sequence (DNA): TGTGCCAGCAATAGACAGGGAGGAGGGGGGGATACGCAGTATTTT. As protein: CASNRQGGGGDTQYF. The chain joins TRBV2 to TRBJ2-3; possible D gene TRBD1, 7 bases. The CDR3 extends over 15 amino acids. V was pared by 7 bases and J by 6 bases, with 20 bases between. Germline V gives CDR1 SNHLY, CDR2 FYNNEI.

This sequence joins TRBV6-1 and TRBJ2-3; 8 bases fit TRBD2. Germline values: CDR1 MNHNS, CDR2 SASEGT. The CDR3 sequence is 16 residues long. V shed 4 bases and J 2 bases; nucleotides not matched to a gene: 8. CDR3 sequence (DNA): TGTGCCAGCAGTGCCGGACTAGCCAGTGCCACAGATACGCAGTATTTT. Translation gives CASSAGLASATDTQYF.

This chain uses TRBV5-5 with TRBJ2-3; D is perhaps TRBD2 (6 bases). Trimming stripped 1 base from V and 0 bases from J, with 9 bases between. Germline lookup yields CDR1 SGHKS and CDR2 YYEKEE (reference sequence). The CDR3 loop spans 15 amino acids. The DNA for the CDR3 is TGTGCCAGCAGCTTGCTAGCGTCGAGCACAGATACGCAGTATTTT. Translation: CASSLLASSTDTQYF. The full variable domain, completed using reference TRBV5-5 and TRBJ2-3, is DAGVTQSPTHLIKTRGQQVTLRCSPISGHKSVSWYQQVLGQGPQFIFQYYEKEERGRGNFPDRFSARQFPNYSSELNVNALLLGDSALYLCASSLLASSTDTQYFGPGTRLTVL.

V usage is TRBV7-9 and J usage is TRBJ2-2; D unclear. Trimming shortened V by 6 bases and J by 1 base, and 9 bases separated the two germline ends. This CDR3 spans 14 amino acids. In germline, CDR1 is SEHNR, CDR2 FQNEAQ (reference sequence). CDR3 region: CASRSGVNTGELFF. The CDR3 DNA sequence: TGTGCCAGCAGGAGTGGGGTGAACACCGGGGAGCTGTTTTTT.

V is TRBV2 and J is TRBJ2-3, with 10 positions matching TRBD1. CDR1 and CDR2 (germline): SNHLY, FYNNEI. The CDR3 consists of 15 residues. V shed 7 bases and J 3 bases; nucleotides not matched to a gene: 7. Here the CDR3 reads CASKRGQGGTDTQYF. The CDR3 nucleotides are TGTGCCAGCAAGCGAGGACAGGGGGGAACAGATACGCAGTATTTT.

This clone was seen only once. The V gene is TRBV27, the J gene TRBJ1-2; no definite D call. This CDR3 spans 14 amino acids. V lost 6 bases to trimming and J lost 2 bases, with 13 bases between them. The germline V gene encodes CDR1 MNHEY and CDR2 SMNVEV (reference sequence). The CDR3 sequence is CASRPAPGNYGYTF. CDR3 coding DNA: TGTGCCAGCAGACCCGCCCCGGGGAACTATGGCTACACCTTC.

The V gene is TRBV7-9, the J gene TRBJ2-7; tentative D call: TRBD1 (6 bases). Looked up from germline, CDR1 is SEHNR and CDR2 is FQNEAQ (reference sequence). The CDR3 consists of 14 residues. Deletions cut 3 bases from V and 3 bases from J, with 12 bases between. CDR3 nucleotides: TGTGCCAGCAGCTTGGGGGCAATGGGCTACGAGCAGTACTTC. It translates to CASSLGAMGYEQYF. Filled out from reference TRBV7-9 and TRBJ2-7, the complete variable domain reads DTGVSQNPRHKITKRGQNVTFRCDPISEHNRLYWYRQTLGQGPEFLTYFQNEAQLEKSRLLSDRFSAERPKGSFSTLEIQRTEQGDSAMYLCASSLGAMGYEQYFGPGTRLTVT.